One sample yielded the 13 T cell receptor beta chains listed below, sequenced in a study of Ad26.COV2.S vaccination and SARS-CoV-2 variants (dated by TCRdb to the early 2020s). The library relied on the immunoSEQ multiplex PCR assay. Here the immuneACCESS table is served through TCRdb, limited to in-frame sequences with V and J called. Missing clones are a known gap in these copies; in checked studies unresolved V genes cover under half, and the rest lacks a known reason. The table for this sample lists under 550,000 clones; roughly 90% of them were counted only once. The ten largest clones take up about 3.5% of the sample. The sample's treatment or condition, from its label and the paper: around 19 received Ad26.COV2.S at low or high dose, single or two shots; several received placebo; per-sample allocation not given. For vaccine and placebo recipients, the sequenced repertoires came from samples collected on day 63 after the first injection.

The sequencing here drew on peripheral blood, taken in a trial of Ad26.COV2.S vaccine versus placebo. The source is a person aged 18-65 years who received the Ad26.COV2.S COVID-19 vaccine or a placebo.

The V call is TRBV3-1 (or the pseudogene TRBV3-2), the J call TRBJ2-3; D remains unclear. Germline CDR1 and CDR2: LGHDT and YNNKEL (reference sequence). This CDR3 has 14 residues. The V and J ends lost 1 base and 2 bases respectively, with 7 bases between them. CDR3 sequence reads: CASSQGRYTDTQYF. Here the CDR3 DNA reads TGTGCCAGCAGCCAAGGACGGTACACAGATACGCAGTATTTT.

Only one count was recorded for this clone. This chain connects TRBV2 to TRBJ2-5, with unresolved D. The CDR3 is 15 residues long. Per germline, CDR1 SNHLY and CDR2 FYNNEI. Trimming cost V 3 bases and J 5 bases, with 16 bases left between them. CDR3 amino acids: CASSDEDRLRETQYF. CDR3 nucleotides: TGTGCCAGCAGTGACGAAGATAGGTTGAGGGAGACCCAGTACTTC.

The chain is built from TRBV21-1 and TRBJ2-4; the table assigns TRBD2, which was not confirmed against the DNA. TRBV21-1 is assigned pseudogene status. The CDR3 has 13 amino acids. This CDR3 reads CASSGDGKNIQYF. CDR3 in DNA: TGTGCCAGCTCGGGGGATGGCAAAAACATTCAGTACTTC.

The genes are TRBV28 and TRBJ2-5, with D unresolved. V lost 8 bases and J 2 bases, leaving 12 bases between the germline ends. Germline CDR1 MDHEN, CDR2 SYDVKM. The CDR3 runs to 13 residues. The CDR3 region has the DNA TGTGCCAGCGGGCCGGGCCTGCAAGAGACCCAGTACTTC. The encoded protein is CASGPGLQETQYF.

The chain carries TRBV5-5 and TRBJ2-5, with D unresolved. The germline V gene has CDR1 SGHKS and CDR2 YYEKEE (reference sequence). The V gene lost 2 bases and the J gene lost 3 bases, with 8 bases spanning the gap. The CDR3 extends over 13 amino acids. Written as DNA, the CDR3 is TGTGCCAGCAGCTTACAGTATGAAGAGACCCAGTACTTC. This gives the protein CASSLQYEETQYF.

A single count supports this clone. Other DNA sequences from this sample encode an identical CDR3 as well. Written as DNA, the CDR3 is TGTGCCAGCAGCTTAAGGACTAGCGGGGGGGCCGAGACCCAGTACTTC. Translating it yields CASSLRTSGGAETQYF. This chain joins TRBV7-2 and TRBJ2-5; 15 nucleotides match TRBD2. The CDR3 is 16 amino acids. J was trimmed by 5 bases and V by 2 bases; bases with no gene match: 3. Germline V gene sequence: CDR1 SGHTA, CDR2 FQGNSA.

This clone was detected only once. The chain carries TRBV5-1 and TRBJ2-3; 13 bases fit TRBD2. V lost 4 bases, J lost 4 bases, and 9 bases stayed unmatched. The CDR3 runs 17 residues. The germline V gene has CDR1 SGHRS and CDR2 YFSETQ. Here the CDR3 DNA reads TGCGCCAGCAGCAAACGGGGACTAGCGGGGTCGGCAGATACGCAGTATTTT. It translates to CASSKRGLAGSADTQYF.

J is TRBJ2-1 and V is TRBV9, with D uncertain. V was pared by 3 bases and J by 6 bases, with 10 bases between. The germline V gene encodes CDR1 SGDLS and CDR2 YYNGEE. This CDR3 contains 13 residues. Written as DNA, the CDR3 is TGTGCCAGCAGCGGGACGGTGGGCAATGAGCAGTTCTTC. This encodes CASSGTVGNEQFF.

This rearrangement joins TRBV7-3 to TRBJ1-1; no clear D gene. Germline CDR1 SGHTA, CDR2 FQGTGA. The CDR3 is 13 amino acids. Trimming stripped 0 bases from V and 3 bases from J, with 5 bases between. CDR3 bases: TGTGCCAGCAGCTTAACGGTGCACACTGAAGCTTTCTTT. It yields the protein CASSLTVHTEAFF.

The chain employs TRBV11-1 and TRBJ2-3; maybe TRBD2 (6 bases). V was clipped by 5 bases and J by 2 bases, with 17 bases between them. CDR1 is SGHAT, CDR2 FQDESV, per germline (reference sequence). CDR3 length: 16 residues. The CDR3 DNA reads as TGTGCCAGCAGCAATCAGCTAGCGTTGTCCACAGATACGCAGTATTTT. Protein product: CASSNQLALSTDTQYF.

This chain uses TRBV28 with TRBJ1-2; 12 bases agree with TRBD1. CDR3 size: 13 residues. Germline V CDR1 and CDR2: MDHEN, SYDVKM. J gave up 9 bases and V 11 bases, and 10 bases lay outside the gene matches. CDR3 coding DNA: TGTGCCCGCGGCACGGGACAGGGGGCAAGCTACACCTTC. Translation gives CARGTGQGASYTF.

V gene TRBV27 combines with J gene TRBJ2-3; no clear D gene. This CDR3 contains 13 residues. The V and J ends lost 2 bases and 6 bases respectively, with 9 bases between them. CDR1 is MNHEY and CDR2 is SMNVEV in the germline V gene (reference sequence). As DNA, the CDR3 is TGTGCCAGCAGTTTAGGGGAACGCGATACGCAGTATTTT. This sequence encodes CASSLGERDTQYF.

J is TRBJ2-7 and V is TRBV11-3; D may be TRBD2 (6 bases). The V end was cut by 3 bases, the J end by 3 bases, with 9 bases between. The CDR3 extends over 13 amino acids. Germline V CDR1 and CDR2: SGHNT, YENEEA. The chain's CDR3 is CASSLGGIYEQYF. CDR3 bases: TGTGCCAGCAGCTTGGGGGGTATCTACGAGCAGTACTTC.